This TCR beta chain is drawn from a study of shared clonotypes between healthy human individuals. V was trimmed by 4 bases and J by 0 bases, leaving 16 bases between them. CDR1 and CDR2 (germline): SNHLY, FYNNEI. The CDR3 consists of 17 residues. This table comes from immunoSEQ multiplex PCR, and its TCRdb copy is limited to in-frame clones, with some not included. The profile shows fewer than 700,000 clones, just over 75% of them singletons. The TCR sequence derives from a woman in her thirties or forties in good health. Some clones in this sample may be carry-over from other donors' samples. The gene calls are TRBV2 and TRBJ2-4, with D hard to call. The material sequenced was PBMCs. CDR3 coding DNA: TGTGCCAGCAGTGGAGTAGGCCTCTCGTTAGCCAAAAACATTCAGTACTTC. It is translated as CASSGVGLSLAKNIQYF.